There are a few counts of the clone carrying this TCR beta chain. What it binds is unknown. This record comes from a study of T cells after yellow fever vaccination. Notes on the study in general: There was a possibility that FACS-sorted repertoires contained abundant clonotypes contaminating from the bulk population.

V gave up 2 bases and J gave up 2 bases, with 11 bases separating them. The CDR3 extends over 14 amino acids. In germline, CDR1 is SGHNT, CDR2 YYREEE (reference sequence). Via MiXCR, TCRdb re-called the 5' RACE reads, giving one row per CDR3 protein. The sample holds about 400,000 distinct CDR3 sequences; 6.2% are singletons and the top ten take over 14%. The material was PBMCs, obtained 5 days after the yellow fever booster vaccination. This clonotype was sampled from a man aged 30 to 39 who received the YFV17D yellow fever vaccine. The chain couples TRBV5-4 to TRBJ2-7, with D perhaps matching TRBD2 (5 bases). The DNA for the CDR3 is TGTGCCAGCAGCTTCGGACGGGAAACCTACGAGCAGTACTTC. Protein product: CASSFGRETYEQYF.